The T cell receptor (beta chain) described here comes from a study of CD8+ T cells in alopecia areata. On the study more broadly: Oral tofacitinib (5 to 10 mg twice daily) was administered to treated patients.

cDNA serving as the sequencing template came from extracted, reverse transcribed RNA. Produced via immunoSEQ multiplex PCR; TCRdb's table is partial and in-frame only. The sample lists about 180,000 clones, 63% occurring once. Alopecia areata patients had lesional scalp punch biopsies and peripheral blood taken from them. Study results and limitations: Across lesional scalp, and particularly alopecia totalis/universalis, clonality surpassed that of normal scalp. Patients shared TCRs less clearly than mice did, possibly owing to HLA.

This clone was found a few times. The antigen remains undetermined. The input for sequencing was CD4+ T cells sorted from blood, taken at week 0. This receptor was obtained from a human donor with alopecia areata.

CDR3 DNA: TGTGCCAGCACCCGAACCGGGACACTTTCTGGCTACACCTTC. As protein: CASTRTGTLSGYTF. The rearrangement joins TRBV27 to TRBJ1-2, with D possibly matching TRBD1 (6 bases). V lost 7 bases, J lost 7 bases, and 19 bases lay in between. The CDR3 consists of 14 residues. Germline V gene sequence: CDR1 MNHEY, CDR2 SMNVEV (reference sequence).